This T cell receptor (beta chain) was recorded in a study of blood T cell repertoires in COVID-19. Study summary: T cells, B-cell-depleted T cells, or PBMCs provided the cDNA or gDNA that served as material.

Repertoires were generated with immunoSEQ multiplex PCR, while TCRdb's copy carries only in-frame clones and drops some. The sample carries a few hundred thousand clones, 87% recorded once. V lost 5 bases, J lost 8 bases, and 9 bases stayed unmatched. This CDR3 has 16 amino acids. Germline V gene sequence: CDR1 LNHNV, CDR2 YYDKDF (reference sequence). The chain uses TRBV15 and TRBJ2-1; 13 bases are shared with TRBD2. This TCR derives from a woman between 18 and 30 years old who had recovered from COVID-19. The specimen sequenced was peripheral blood. The DNA for the CDR3 is TGTGCCACCAGCCAACGGACTAGCGGGAGATCGGATGAGCAGTTCTTC. Its protein is CATSQRTSGRSDEQFF. Looking up the rest from reference TRBV15 and TRBJ2-1 gives the full variable domain: DAMVIQNPRYQVTQFGKPVTLSCSQTLNHNVMYWYQQKSSQAPKLLFHYYDKDFNNEADTPDNFQSRRPNTSFCFLDIRSPGLGDTAMYLCATSQRTSGRSDEQFFGPGTRLTVL.